These 21 T cell receptor beta chains share one sample of origin, sequenced in a study of blood T cells in healthy people across ages. A J-beta primer mix and a sample-barcoded 5' primer were used in a second PCR of about 7 to 11 cycles. TCRdb re-derived calls from the 5' RACE reads in MiXCR, one entry per CDR3 protein. The data contain around 1.1 million distinct CDR3 sequences, around two fifths of them singletons. The sample comprised blood. Receptors were obtained from a man aged 18-30 years in good health.

This CDR3 reads CASSVGPRRPQHF. The CDR3 DNA follows: TGTGCCAGCAGTGTGGGCCCAAGACGGCCCCAGCATTTT. The rearrangement links TRBV2 to TRBJ1-5; no clear D. The CDR3 is 13 amino acids. The ends were cut back, 4 bases at V and 9 bases at J, with 13 bases in the middle. The germline gives CDR1 SNHLY, CDR2 FYNNEI.

In its sample, this clonotype was seen a few times. This chain joins TRBV11-1 and TRBJ2-3; 7 bases align to TRBD1. Germline V gives CDR1 SGHAT, CDR2 FQDESV (reference sequence). This CDR3 has 15 residues. J was trimmed by 0 bases and V by 7 bases; bases with no gene match: 7. The CDR3 coding sequence is TGTGCCAGCATAAGGGGGCAGGCTAGCACAGATACGCAGTATTTT. It is translated as CASIRGQASTDTQYF.

V is TRBV7-9 and J is TRBJ1-2, with 7 bases aligning to TRBD1. Germline V lookup: CDR1 SEHNR, CDR2 FQNEAQ (reference sequence). This CDR3 is 14 amino acids long. The junction had 1 base not matched to a gene; V was cut back by 1 base and J by 2 bases. The CDR3 nucleotides read TGTGCCAGCAGCTTAGTGGGACAGAACTATGGCTACACCTTC. Its translation: CASSLVGQNYGYTF.

This clonotype was found a few times. The CDR3: CASSVGDPNQPQHF. For the CDR3, the DNA is TGTGCCAGCAGCGTAGGGGACCCCAATCAGCCCCAGCATTTT. V gene TRBV9 combines with J gene TRBJ1-5; D might be TRBD1 (5 bases). The CDR3 is 14 amino acids. Trimming left V 0 bases short and J 3 bases short, with 7 bases between. CDR1 SGDLS and CDR2 YYNGEE come from the germline V gene.

This sequence joins TRBV9 and TRBJ2-5, with TRBD2 as a possible D gene (6 bases). Per the germline V gene, CDR1 is SGDLS and CDR2 is YYNGEE. CDR3 length: 13 amino acids. Trimming stripped 1 base from V and 5 bases from J, with 9 bases between. The chain's CDR3 is CASSVSGRETQYF. CDR3 nucleotides: TGTGCCAGCAGCGTATCAGGGAGGGAGACCCAGTACTTC.

The gene calls are TRBV5-6 and TRBJ2-1; TRBD1 matches 7 bases. CDR3 size: 15 residues. Unmatched junction bases numbered 3, after V lost 3 bases and J lost 0 bases. Looked up from germline, CDR1 is SGHDT and CDR2 is YYEEEE. CDR3 coding DNA: TGTGCCAGCAGCTGGGGACAGAGCTCCTACAATGAGCAGTTCTTC. As protein: CASSWGQSSYNEQFF.

This clonotype has more than one count but fewer than ten. CDR3 protein: CAWSRDGTYEQYF. DNA for the CDR3: TGTGCCTGGAGCCGGGACGGTACCTACGAGCAGTACTTC. This chain links TRBV30 with TRBJ2-7; D is tentatively TRBD1 or TRBD2 (5 bases each). V was shortened by 3 bases and J by 2 bases, with 11 bases between the two germline ends. This CDR3 has 13 residues. Germline V gives CDR1 GTSNPN, CDR2 SVGIG (reference sequence).

The chain links TRBV7-2 to TRBJ1-1; no reliable D call. This CDR3 contains 14 residues. Looked up from germline, CDR1 is SGHTA and CDR2 is FQGNSA. The V end was cut by 0 bases, the J end by 3 bases, with 8 bases between. The CDR3 spells CASSLATDDTEAFF. The CDR3 nucleotides read TGTGCCAGCAGCTTAGCAACGGATGACACTGAAGCTTTCTTT.

Details on this clonotype: Mismatch with germline at one junction end may stem from a read error. The rearrangement uses TRBV28 and TRBJ1-4; D is perhaps TRBD1 (6 bases). The CDR3 totals 14 residues. The germline V gene encodes CDR1 MDHEN and CDR2 SYDVKM. CDR3 protein: CASTSGATNGKLFF. The CDR3 nucleotides read TGTGCCAGCACATCAGGGGCAACTAATGGAAAACTGTTTTTT.

This clonotype was detected only once. The V call is TRBV27, the J call TRBJ2-2; D call uncertain. Germline loops: CDR1 MNHEY, CDR2 SMNVEV (reference sequence). This CDR3 has 12 residues. V lost 10 bases and J 2 bases, leaving 8 bases between the germline ends. Here the CDR3 reads CAIGVNTGELFF. CDR3 in DNA: TGTGCCATCGGAGTCAACACCGGGGAGCTGTTTTTT.

The CDR3 loop reads CSARDWAGGEKLFF. The DNA of the CDR3 is TGCAGTGCTAGAGATTGGGCAGGGGGAGAAAAACTGTTTTTT. V is TRBV20-1 and J is TRBJ1-4, with 7 bases lining up with TRBD1. Unmatched junction bases numbered 6, after V lost 0 bases and J lost 8 bases. This CDR3 is built from 14 residues. The germline V gene has CDR1 DFQATT and CDR2 SNEGSKA (reference sequence).

The V and J genes are TRBV29-1 and TRBJ1-3; TRBD1 might be the D (5 bases). Trimming pared 5 bases from V and 4 bases from J, leaving 18 bases between. This CDR3 has 15 residues. Germline values: CDR1 SQVTM, CDR2 ANQGSEA. CDR3 coding DNA: TGCAGCGTTAATATCCCGACGGGGCTCGGAAACACCATATATTTT. This encodes CSVNIPTGLGNTIYF.

In the case of this clonotype: The junction and the germline gene differ at one end; a read error may be behind it. The chain joins TRBV25-1 to TRBJ1-1; 7 bases agree with TRBD1. The CDR3 sequence is 12 residues long. Germline V gene data show CDR1 as MGHDK and CDR2 as SYGVNS. CDR3 sequence reads: CANSCGQAEAFF. CDR3 nucleotides: TGTGCCAACAGTTGTGGACAGGCTGAAGCTTTCTTT.

This clonotype was recorded many times. The chain uses TRBV12-3 or TRBV12-4 and TRBJ2-1, with TRBD1 matching over 7 bases. V was clipped by 5 bases and J by 8 bases; unmatched bases: 6. There are 13 residues in the CDR3. As DNA, the CDR3 is TGTGCCAGCAGTCGCGACAGGGTCGATGAGCAGTTCTTC. This encodes CASSRDRVDEQFF.

This clonotype was detected a few times. V usage is TRBV10-3 and J usage is TRBJ2-1; possible D gene TRBD1, 5 bases. Germline V gene lookup returns CDR1 ENHRY and CDR2 SYGVKD. V shed 4 bases and J shed 6 bases, with 10 bases lying between them. This CDR3 has 13 residues. In DNA, the CDR3 is TGTGCCATCAGTGTAGCAGGGCCCAATGAGCAGTTCTTC. As protein: CAISVAGPNEQFF.

J is TRBJ2-4 and V is TRBV5-1, with D tentatively TRBD1 (5 bases). Trimming pared 2 bases from V and 1 base from J, leaving 10 bases between. The V gene's germline CDR1 is SGHRS and CDR2 YFSETQ. CDR3 length equals 15 residues. CDR3 nucleotides: TGCGCCAGCAGCTTCCAGGGTGGCGCCAAAAACATTCAGTACTTC. Its translation: CASSFQGGAKNIQYF.

This clonotype was observed a single time. This chain connects TRBV20-1 to TRBJ1-6; D perhaps matches TRBD1 (5 bases). Trimming cost V 3 bases and J 10 bases, with 22 bases left between them. The CDR3 length is 16 residues. Germline CDR1 and CDR2: DFQATT and SNEGSKA (reference sequence). Written as DNA, the CDR3 is TGCAGTGCTAGTGAACTAGGGGCGCGCTGGGACTCACCCCTCCACTTT. It codes for CSASELGARWDSPLHF.

The chain combines TRBV5-5 with TRBJ1-2; 12 nucleotides match TRBD1. The CDR3 sequence is 16 residues long. V trimming: 0 bases; J trimming: 9 bases; junction bases outside the gene matches: 9. Germline CDR1 SGHKS, CDR2 YYEKEE (reference sequence). The CDR3: CASSLEGTGGRGSYTF. The CDR3 DNA sequence: TGTGCCAGCAGCTTGGAAGGGACAGGGGGCCGGGGGAGCTACACCTTC.

This clonotype was detected a few times. The chain combines TRBV12-3 or TRBV12-4 with TRBJ1-2; D is unclear. The CDR3 runs 10 residues. Trimming took 10 bases from V and 4 from J, leaving 7 bases between them. In DNA, the CDR3 is TGTGCCACCAAAGGCTATGGCTACACCTTC. Protein: CATKGYGYTF.

V is TRBV20-1 and J is TRBJ1-4; D remains ambiguous. In germline, CDR1 is DFQATT, CDR2 SNEGSKA (reference sequence). V was cut by 1 base and J by 5 bases, with 11 bases left in between. This CDR3 is built from 14 residues. The CDR3 nucleotides read TGCAGTGCTAGAGTGGACGGATTGAATGAAAAACTGTTTTTT. Translated: CSARVDGLNEKLFF.

This clonotype was seen ten or more times. This chain joins TRBV5-1 and TRBJ1-2; 8 bases match TRBD1. Germline V gene lookup returns CDR1 SGHRS and CDR2 YFSETQ. Trimming cost V 4 bases and J 0 bases; bases outside gene matches: 11. The CDR3 length is 17 residues. The CDR3 region is CASSGDRGEKTNYGYTF. The CDR3 bases are TGCGCCAGCAGCGGAGACAGGGGCGAAAAGACTAACTATGGCTACACCTTC.